The table lists the clone carrying this T cell receptor beta chain with many counts. What it binds is unknown. Per germline, CDR1 DFQATT and CDR2 SNEGSKA (reference sequence). The CDR3 has 14 residues. V trimming: 3 bases; J trimming: 2 bases; junction bases outside the gene matches: 7. The data were taken from a study of naive and memory T cell subsets. Study results and caveats: In CD4 and CD8 cells, diversity dropped from naive through EMRA. Clonotypes are single alpha or beta chains, not paired receptors. RNA-based TCR counts may shift with T cell activation and differentiation.

Overnight CMV lysate stimulation of fresh PBMCs defined donor CMV status by CD4+ IFNgamma. The beta constant-region primer was an equimolar mix of two oligonucleotides covering TRBC1 and TRBC2. The ligated cDNA underwent four PCR rounds using SP2 and nested alpha and beta constant-region primers. MiXCR, applied by TCRdb to the UMI-ligation and nested PCR reads, yields one record per CDR3 protein. The table includes tens of thousands of distinct CDR3 sequences, 9% detected once. The chain recombines TRBV20-1 with TRBJ2-7; 7 nucleotides match TRBD2. Sequenced input: naive CD8+ T cells from blood. The receptor's source is a human donor in good health. The CDR3 coding sequence is TGCAGTGCTAGTAACGGGAGGACCACCTACGAGCAGTACTTC. It yields the protein CSASNGRTTYEQYF.